The 16 T cell receptor beta chains reported below all come from one sample, sequenced in a study of blood T cell repertoires in COVID-19. Clones were read by immunoSEQ multiplex PCR, and TCRdb kept only the in-frame ones, dropping some. The table has 450,000 to 500,000 clones, 70% to 90% seen once. Sequencing was carried out using peripheral blood. These receptors were obtained from a human donor in a cohort sampled during active COVID-19.

The rearrangement links TRBV6-2 or TRBV6-3 to TRBJ2-3; no reliable D call. V was trimmed by 4 bases and J by 6 bases, leaving 11 bases between them. Germline V gene sequence: CDR1 MNHEY, CDR2 SVGEGT. This CDR3 comprises 13 residues. The CDR3 region is CASSSLSADTQYF. The CDR3 DNA reads as TGTGCCAGCAGTTCACTTAGTGCGGATACGCAGTATTTT.

As for this clone: The junction departs from the called germline gene at one end, perhaps through a read error. This chain joins TRBV7-7 and TRBJ2-1; TRBD1 matches at 7 bases. CDR3 size: 15 residues. CDR1 is SSHAT and CDR2 is FNYEAQ in the germline V gene (reference sequence). DNA for the CDR3: TGTGCTAGCAGCTTACTGACAGGGATTGGCAATGAGCAGTTCTTC. Protein sequence: CASSLLTGIGNEQFF.

The CDR3 region has the DNA TGTGCCAGCAGTTACGGCGGGACCTACGAGCAGTACTTC. Translated: CASSYGGTYEQYF. The rearrangement joins TRBV6-6 to TRBJ2-7; the D gene is possibly TRBD2 (6 bases). Germline V CDR1 and CDR2: MNHNY, SVGAGI (reference sequence). V was trimmed by 2 bases and J by 2 bases, leaving 7 bases between them. The CDR3 loop spans 13 amino acids.

The chain recombines TRBV2 with TRBJ1-5, with D possibly matching TRBD1 (5 bases). CDR3 length: 13 residues. V shed 4 bases and J shed 11 bases, with 15 bases lying between them. Germline V CDR1 and CDR2: SNHLY, FYNNEI. DNA for the CDR3: TGTGCCAGCAGTGCAGGGCCACGGTTGGCCCAGCATTTT. Translating it yields CASSAGPRLAQHF. Full variable domain (rest looked up from reference TRBV2 and TRBJ1-5): EPEVTQTPSHQVTQMGQEVILRCVPISNHLYFYWYRQILGQKVEFLVSFYNNEISEKSEIFDDQFSVERPDGSNFTLKIRSTKLEDSAMYFCASSAGPRLAQHFGDGTRLSIL.

This clone was seen a handful of times. This CDR3 is CASSIEGANRGTGELFF. CDR3 sequence (DNA): TGTGCCAGTAGTATCGAGGGGGCCAACCGGGGCACCGGGGAGCTGTTTTTT. The rearrangement uses TRBV19 and TRBJ2-2; 7 nucleotides line up with TRBD1. Germline V CDR1 and CDR2: LNHDA, SQIVND (reference sequence). Trimming at V came to 3 bases and at J to 4 bases, leaving 11 bases not matched to a gene. The CDR3 totals 17 residues.

This chain uses TRBV27 with TRBJ2-5, with a weak D call TRBD1 (5 bases). The germline V gene encodes CDR1 MNHEY and CDR2 SMNVEV (reference sequence). CDR3 length: 16 residues. The V end lost 0 bases, the J end lost 0 bases, and 11 bases lay between the germline ends. In DNA, the CDR3 is TGTGCCAGCAGTTTATCGATCAGGACATACCAAGAGACCCAGTACTTC. This translates into CASSLSIRTYQETQYF.

J is TRBJ2-1 and V is TRBV29-1; weak D call: TRBD1 (5 bases). Deletions cut 4 bases from V and 5 bases from J, with 12 bases between. Germline V gene sequence: CDR1 SQVTM, CDR2 ANQGSEA. The CDR3 has 13 amino acids. As DNA, the CDR3 is TGCAGCGTTGTAGGGGCAGGGAACAATGAGCAGTTCTTC. Protein product: CSVVGAGNNEQFF.

In nucleotides, the CDR3 is TGCAGCGCCACTTCGCCGGATACGCAGTATTTT. Its protein is CSATSPDTQYF. This chain uses TRBV29-1 with TRBJ2-3; the D is unclear. In germline, CDR1 is SQVTM, CDR2 ANQGSEA. Trimming cost V 7 bases and J 6 bases, with 11 bases left between them. The CDR3 is made up of 11 amino acids.

The chain has TRBV5-4 and TRBJ2-1; 9 positions match TRBD2. The CDR3 runs 15 residues. Per germline, CDR1 SGHNT and CDR2 YYREEE (reference sequence). V was clipped by 3 bases and J by 3 bases; unmatched bases: 4. In DNA, the CDR3 is TGTGCCAGCAGCTCCGGGACTAGCAACTACAATGAGCAGTTCTTC. This translates into CASSSGTSNYNEQFF.

The chain links TRBV6-6 to TRBJ1-2; possibly TRBD1 for D (5 bases). With 0 bases removed from V and 6 bases from J, the gap between germline ends came to 17 bases. The CDR3 totals 16 residues. Per the germline V gene, CDR1 is MNHNY and CDR2 is SVGAGI (reference sequence). The DNA for the CDR3 is TGTGCCAGCAGTTACTCTGGCCAGGGTGGTCGGGATGGCTACACCTTC. It translates to CASSYSGQGGRDGYTF.

This sequence joins TRBV25-1 and TRBJ1-1; no clear D. V was pared by 11 bases and J by 7 bases, with 11 bases between. Germline V gene data show CDR1 as MGHDK and CDR2 as SYGVNS. This CDR3 region has 10 residues. The CDR3 reads CAVKDFEAFF. The CDR3 DNA reads TGTGCCGTCAAGGACTTTGAAGCTTTCTTT.

The V and J genes are TRBV19 and TRBJ1-1, with 8 bases identical to TRBD1. The length of the CDR3 is 16 residues. The germline V gene encodes CDR1 LNHDA and CDR2 SQIVND (reference sequence). The V and J ends lost 7 bases and 5 bases, in that order; junction bases with no gene match: 15. Here the CDR3 DNA reads TGTGCCAGTATCACCCTTAGTACAGGGGGATGGACTGAAGCTTTCTTT. Amino acids: CASITLSTGGWTEAFF.

The chain is built from TRBV5-1 and TRBJ2-7; tentative D call: TRBD1 (5 bases). Germline CDR1 reads SGHRS; CDR2 reads YFSETQ. The CDR3 has 14 amino acids. Between the trimmed V and J ends, which lost 4 bases and 5 bases, there was a span of 16 bases. The chain's CDR3 is CASSTTDPSHEQYF. CDR3 nucleotide sequence: TGCGCCAGCAGCACGACAGATCCATCACACGAGCAGTACTTC.

The chain joins TRBV7-3 to TRBJ2-3, with TRBD1 identical over 7 bases. J was trimmed by 4 bases and V by 0 bases; bases with no gene match: 4. Germline V gene lookup returns CDR1 SGHTA and CDR2 FQGTGA. CDR3 length: 15 residues. CDR3 coding DNA: TGTGCCAGCAGCTTAACCCGGGACAGAGCAGATACGCAGTATTTT. This codes for CASSLTRDRADTQYF.

V gene TRBV19 combines with J gene TRBJ2-7, with 10 bases matching TRBD2. Germline CDR1 LNHDA, CDR2 SQIVND (reference sequence). The V gene end was trimmed by 6 bases and the J gene end by 5 bases; junction bases not matched to a gene: 16. The CDR3 covers 17 residues. The CDR3 reads CASSPLSGGPWEDEQYF. The CDR3 DNA reads as TGTGCCAGTAGCCCCCTTAGCGGGGGGCCTTGGGAGGACGAGCAGTACTTC.

This clone was observed once. Germline is not matched at one junction end, which may reflect a read error. This sample also contains other DNA sequences that code for the same CDR3. The chain uses TRBV7-7 and TRBJ2-2; possible D gene TRBD2, 6 bases. Germline V gene data show CDR1 as SSHAT and CDR2 as FNYEAQ (reference sequence). The CDR3 consists of 15 residues. The CDR3 loop is CASSLGRGNTGELFF. The CDR3 region has the DNA TGTGCTAGCAGCTTAGGGCGGGGAAACACCGGGGAGCTGTTTTTT.